The sequence of this TCR beta chain was determined in a study of blood T cell repertoires in COVID-19. As originally analysed: The assay estimated nucleated cells by amplifying reference gene primers. The method was immunoSEQ multiplex PCR; TCRdb's version includes in-frame clones alone and lacks a portion of them. For V, J and clone size, that table is used; D and trimming come from the DNA. The sample contains some 210,000 clones, roughly nine tenths of which appear only once. Germline values: CDR1 LGHDT, CDR2 YNNKEL (reference sequence). With 7 bases clipped from V and 0 bases from J, the junction kept 4 bases outside the gene matches. CDR3 length: 15 amino acids.

The chain has TRBV3-1 (or the pseudogene TRBV3-2) and TRBJ1-4; TRBD1 matches 8 bases. The origin of this receptor is a man between 60 and 70 years old who had recovered from COVID-19. Sequences were obtained from peripheral blood. The CDR3 DNA is TGTGCCAGCACCTTGACAGGGGCAACTAATGAAAAACTGTTTTTT. It encodes CASTLTGATNEKLFF.